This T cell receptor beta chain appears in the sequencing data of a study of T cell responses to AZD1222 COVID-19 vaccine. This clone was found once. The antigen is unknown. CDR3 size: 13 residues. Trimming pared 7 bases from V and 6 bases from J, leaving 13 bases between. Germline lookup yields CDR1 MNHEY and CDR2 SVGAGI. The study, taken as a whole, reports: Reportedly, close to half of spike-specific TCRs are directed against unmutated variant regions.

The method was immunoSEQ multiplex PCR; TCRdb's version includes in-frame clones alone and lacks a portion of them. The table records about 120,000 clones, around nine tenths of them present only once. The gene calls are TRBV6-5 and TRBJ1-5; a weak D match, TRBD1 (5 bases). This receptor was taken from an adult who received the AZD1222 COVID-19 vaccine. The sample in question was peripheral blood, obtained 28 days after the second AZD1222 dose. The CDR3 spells CASKRGIGQPQHF. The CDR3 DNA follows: TGTGCCAGCAAGAGGGGAATAGGTCAGCCCCAGCATTTT.